The 23 T cell receptor beta chains listed next were all sequenced from one sample in a study of blood T cell repertoires in COVID-19. Only in-frame clones appear in the TCRdb table, and some are missing; sequencing was by immunoSEQ multiplex PCR. The sample includes about 200,000 clones, more than 70% of them seen just once. The source material was PBMCs or T cells enriched from blood (not recorded which). Source of these receptors: a young woman who had recovered from COVID-19.

The V call is TRBV30, the J call TRBJ1-4; 7 nucleotides match TRBD1. This CDR3 region has 12 residues. Germline V lookup: CDR1 GTSNPN, CDR2 SVGIG (reference sequence). J was trimmed by 8 bases and V by 3 bases; bases with no gene match: 3. The CDR3: CAWSTGAEKLFF. DNA for the CDR3: TGTGCCTGGAGCACAGGGGCCGAAAAACTGTTTTTT.

This clone was observed once. The CDR3 DNA follows: TGCAGCGTTACAGGGGGCGGAGGATATGGCTACACCTTC. Protein product: CSVTGGGGYGYTF. V usage is TRBV29-1 and J usage is TRBJ1-2; 9 bases map to TRBD1. The CDR3 contains 13 residues. Germline CDR1 reads SQVTM; CDR2 reads ANQGSEA. After removal of 5 bases from V and 5 bases from J, the junction contained 6 bases not matched to a gene.

This clone was detected only once. The chain employs TRBV2 and TRBJ1-5, with 7 bases aligning to TRBD1. V was clipped by 4 bases and J by 2 bases; unmatched bases: 5. CDR1 and CDR2 from the germline V gene are SNHLY and FYNNEI. This CDR3 has 15 amino acids. CDR3 DNA sequence: TGTGCCAGCAGTGGACAGGGAGTCGGCAATCAGCCCCAGCATTTT. Protein product: CASSGQGVGNQPQHF.

The chain joins TRBV19 to TRBJ1-3; tentative D call: TRBD1 (6 bases). From germline, CDR1 is LNHDA and CDR2 SQIVND (reference sequence). The V gene lost 6 bases and the J gene lost 0 bases, with 12 bases spanning the gap. CDR3 size: 15 residues. The CDR3, as DNA: TGTGCCAGTAGCAATACAGGGAGCTCTGGAAACACCATATATTTT. As protein: CASSNTGSSGNTIYF.

The CDR3 loop is CASSGGTGGVYGYTF. CDR3 coding DNA: TGCGCCAGCAGCGGTGGGACAGGGGGCGTCTATGGCTACACCTTC. The J gene is TRBJ1-2, the V gene TRBV5-1, with TRBD1 identical over 12 bases. This CDR3 is 15 amino acids long. With 4 bases clipped from V and 4 bases from J, the junction kept 5 bases outside the gene matches. The germline CDR1 and CDR2 sequences are SGHRS and YFSETQ.

In this sample, this clone turned up a few times. The chain couples TRBV9 to TRBJ2-2; D perhaps matches TRBD1 (5 bases). CDR1 is SGDLS and CDR2 is YYNGEE in the germline V gene. The CDR3 has 15 residues. V shed 0 bases and J shed 2 bases, with 8 bases lying between them. The CDR3 nucleotides are TGTGCCAGCAGCGTAGACGACAGCAACACCGGGGAGCTGTTTTTT. It encodes CASSVDDSNTGELFF.

V gene TRBV27 combines with J gene TRBJ1-6; maybe TRBD1 (6 bases). The CDR3 is made up of 13 amino acids. Per germline, CDR1 MNHEY and CDR2 SMNVEV (reference sequence). Trimming pared 3 bases from V and 7 bases from J, leaving 7 bases between. CDR3 region: CASSFQGNSPLHF. In nucleotides, the CDR3 is TGTGCCAGCAGTTTCCAGGGGAATTCACCCCTCCACTTT.

This rearrangement joins TRBV6-1 to TRBJ2-3; D might be TRBD2 (6 bases). CDR1 MNHNS and CDR2 SASEGT come from the germline V gene. The CDR3 covers 16 residues. V lost 3 bases and J 1 base, leaving 14 bases between the germline ends. The CDR3 here is CASSDIGGVRTDTQYF. CDR3 bases: TGTGCCAGCAGTGACATCGGCGGGGTACGCACAGATACGCAGTATTTT.

This clone was picked up a small number of times. The chain uses TRBV4-1 and TRBJ2-3; tentatively, D is TRBD1 (6 bases). Germline loops: CDR1 MGHRA, CDR2 YSYEKL. The ends were cut back, 4 bases at V and 4 bases at J, with 24 bases in the middle. The CDR3 contains 18 residues. CDR3 residues: CASSPNLPGQLYSDTQYF. For the CDR3, the DNA is TGCGCCAGCAGCCCCAATTTACCGGGACAACTATATTCAGATACGCAGTATTTT.

This clone has just one count. CDR3 protein: CASSLNRDNEQFF. CDR3 DNA: TGTGCCAGCTCACTGAATAGAGACAATGAGCAGTTCTTC. The J gene is TRBJ2-1, the V gene TRBV18, with unresolved D. Trimming pared 4 bases from V and 5 bases from J, leaving 9 bases between. Germline lookup yields CDR1 KGHSH and CDR2 LQKENI. This CDR3 contains 13 residues.

The chain joins TRBV5-1 to TRBJ2-1, with 7 bases aligning to TRBD2. CDR1 is SGHRS, CDR2 YFSETQ, per germline. CDR3 size: 14 residues. Trimming cost V 2 bases and J 4 bases; bases outside gene matches: 3. The CDR3 coding sequence is TGCGCCAGCAGCTTAGTAGCGGGTTACAATGAGCAGTTCTTC. As protein: CASSLVAGYNEQFF.

This clone was recorded a few times. The genes are TRBV11-2 and TRBJ1-3; possible D gene TRBD1, 6 bases. V lost 4 bases, J lost 2 bases, and 12 bases lay in between. This CDR3 spans 15 amino acids. CDR1 is SGHAT, CDR2 FQNNGV, per germline. CDR3 loop: CASSSQGSAGNTIYF. CDR3 nucleotides: TGTGCCAGCAGCTCACAGGGTTCAGCTGGAAACACCATATATTTT.

The chain carries TRBV7-9 and TRBJ2-1; 8 positions match TRBD1. The length of the CDR3 is 15 residues. The V and J ends lost 3 bases and 5 bases, in that order; junction bases with no gene match: 6. The germline V gene has CDR1 SEHNR and CDR2 FQNEAQ (reference sequence). CDR3 amino acids: CASSLQGAIDNEQFF. The DNA of the CDR3 is TGTGCCAGCAGCTTGCAGGGGGCGATAGACAATGAGCAGTTCTTC.

V is TRBV10-1 and J is TRBJ2-5, with D perhaps matching TRBD1 (5 bases). V lost 2 bases, J lost 2 bases, and 6 bases lay in between. Germline assignment: CDR1 WNHNN and CDR2 SYGVQD (reference sequence). The CDR3 loop spans 13 amino acids. CDR3 coding DNA: TGCGCCAGCAGTGAGGGACAACAAGAGACCCAGTACTTC. It is translated as CASSEGQQETQYF.

The rearrangement links TRBV28 to TRBJ1-2; 9 bases map to TRBD1. The CDR3 loop spans 15 amino acids. CDR1 MDHEN and CDR2 SYDVKM come from the germline V gene. Trimming removed 7 bases from V and 3 bases from J; junction bases left unmatched: 9. The DNA for the CDR3 is TGTGCCAGCAAAACGGGACAGGGCATTCACTATGGCTACACCTTC. Translated: CASKTGQGIHYGYTF.

The chain carries TRBV7-6 and TRBJ2-1, with 8 bases fitting TRBD2. The CDR3 consists of 15 residues. Looked up from germline, CDR1 is SGHVS and CDR2 is FNYEAQ. The V gene end was trimmed by 5 bases and the J gene end by 3 bases; junction bases not matched to a gene: 6. DNA of the CDR3: TGTGCCAGCAGCCGGAGCGGGGGACTCTACAATGAGCAGTTCTTC. Amino acid sequence: CASSRSGGLYNEQFF.

The chain recombines TRBV5-4 with TRBJ1-5; 10 nucleotides match TRBD1. CDR1 SGHNT and CDR2 YYREEE come from the germline V gene (reference sequence). The trim removed 0 bases at V and 6 bases at J, leaving 6 bases unmatched. The CDR3 loop spans 16 amino acids. In DNA, the CDR3 is TGTGCCAGCAGCTTGGGGGACAGGGGCCGGGGTCAGCCCCAGCATTTT. It yields the protein CASSLGDRGRGQPQHF.

The rearrangement links TRBV11-2 to TRBJ2-2; the match to TRBD1 covers 8 bases. The V segment lost 5 bases and the J segment 5 bases; nucleotides outside the gene matches: 7. Germline V gives CDR1 SGHAT, CDR2 FQNNGV. CDR3 length equals 15 residues. The CDR3 DNA follows: TGTGCCAGCAGCGACGACAGGGGCCGGACCGGGGAGCTGTTTTTT. It specifies CASSDDRGRTGELFF.

The rearrangement uses TRBV5-1 and TRBJ2-7; possible D gene TRBD1, 5 bases. Looked up from germline, CDR1 is SGHRS and CDR2 is YFSETQ. Trimming took 1 base from V and 4 from J, leaving 15 bases between them. The CDR3 runs to 15 residues. CDR3 coding DNA: TGCGCCAGCAGCTTGCAGGGAAGCGTTGGTTACGAGCAGTACTTC. This codes for CASSLQGSVGYEQYF.

The rearrangement uses TRBV5-1 and TRBJ1-1; unclear D gene. The CDR3 has 13 amino acids. V lost 2 bases, J lost 5 bases, and 10 bases lay in between. Germline CDR1 SGHRS, CDR2 YFSETQ. CDR3 DNA sequence: TGCGCCAGCAGCTTTAGCACAACGACTGAAGCTTTCTTT. Translated, it gives CASSFSTTTEAFF. The entire variable domain, with the rest obtained from reference TRBV5-1 and TRBJ1-1, is as follows: KAGVTQTPRYLIKTRGQQVTLSCSPISGHRSVSWYQQTPGQGLQFLFEYFSETQRNKGNFPGRFSGRQFSNSRSEMNVSTLELGDSALYLCASSFSTTTEAFFGQGTRLTVV.

Comments on this clone: At the DNA level, this CDR3 is encoded by other sequences in the same sample as well. The chain has TRBV9 and TRBJ2-7; perhaps TRBD1 as D (6 bases). Germline V CDR1 and CDR2: SGDLS, YYNGEE. V was pared by 0 bases and J by 1 base, with 8 bases between. The CDR3 length is 14 residues. The CDR3 here is CASSVGDNSYEQYF. DNA for the CDR3: TGTGCCAGCAGCGTAGGGGACAATTCCTACGAGCAGTACTTC.

This sequence joins TRBV3-1 (or the pseudogene TRBV3-2) and TRBJ1-5; D call uncertain. This CDR3 comprises 12 residues. The germline gives CDR1 LGHDT, CDR2 YNNKEL (reference sequence). V was pared by 6 bases and J by 0 bases, with 3 bases between. The DNA for the CDR3 is TGTGCCAGCAGTCATAGCAATCAGCCCCAGCATTTT. Translating gives CASSHSNQPQHF.

This clone is a singleton in its sample. This chain joins TRBV6-5 and TRBJ2-1; 7 bases align to TRBD1. J gave up 7 bases and V 5 bases, and 8 bases lay outside the gene matches. Germline CDR1 reads MNHEY; CDR2 reads SVGAGI. The CDR3 loop spans 14 amino acids. CDR3 DNA: TGTGCCAGCAGTCCATGGGACAGCCGGAATGAGCAGTTCTTC. The encoded protein is CASSPWDSRNEQFF.